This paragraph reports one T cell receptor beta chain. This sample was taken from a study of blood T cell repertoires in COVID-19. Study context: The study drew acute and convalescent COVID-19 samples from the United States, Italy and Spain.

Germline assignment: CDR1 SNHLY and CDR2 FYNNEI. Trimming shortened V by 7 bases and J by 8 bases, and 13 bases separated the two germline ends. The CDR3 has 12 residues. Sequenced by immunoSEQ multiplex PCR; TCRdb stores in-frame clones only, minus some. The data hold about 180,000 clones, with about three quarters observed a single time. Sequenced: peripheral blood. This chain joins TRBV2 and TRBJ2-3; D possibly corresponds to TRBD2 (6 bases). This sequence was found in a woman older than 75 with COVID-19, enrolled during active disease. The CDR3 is CASTPRTTTQYF. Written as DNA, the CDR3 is TGTGCCAGCACTCCTAGGACTACTACGCAGTATTTT.